The subject of this entry is one T cell receptor (beta chain). This entry belongs to a study of blood T cell repertoires in COVID-19. For the study at large: The United States, Italy and Spain provided the acute and convalescent COVID-19 samples. The analysed material was cDNA or gDNA that came from T cells, B-cell-depleted T cells, or PBMCs.

Source study methods: Scientists estimated how many nucleated cells there were by amplifying reference gene primers. Libraries were prepared by immunoSEQ multiplex PCR; TCRdb keeps only in-frame clonotypes and omits some of them. V, J and clone size derive from that table, while D and trimming were established from the DNA sequence. The sample includes 30,000 or so clones, over 80% of them seen just once. Source material: peripheral blood. The origin of this receptor is a human donor with active COVID-19. The donor label of this sample is uncertain.

CDR3 DNA: TGTGCCAGCAGGTCGACAGGAGGGAACACTGAAGCTTTCTTT. Translating gives CASRSTGGNTEAFF. The chain couples TRBV6-5 to TRBJ1-1; D is possibly TRBD1 (6 bases). This CDR3 region has 14 residues. Looked up from germline, CDR1 is MNHEY and CDR2 is SVGAGI. V was pared by 6 bases and J by 1 base, with 12 bases between.